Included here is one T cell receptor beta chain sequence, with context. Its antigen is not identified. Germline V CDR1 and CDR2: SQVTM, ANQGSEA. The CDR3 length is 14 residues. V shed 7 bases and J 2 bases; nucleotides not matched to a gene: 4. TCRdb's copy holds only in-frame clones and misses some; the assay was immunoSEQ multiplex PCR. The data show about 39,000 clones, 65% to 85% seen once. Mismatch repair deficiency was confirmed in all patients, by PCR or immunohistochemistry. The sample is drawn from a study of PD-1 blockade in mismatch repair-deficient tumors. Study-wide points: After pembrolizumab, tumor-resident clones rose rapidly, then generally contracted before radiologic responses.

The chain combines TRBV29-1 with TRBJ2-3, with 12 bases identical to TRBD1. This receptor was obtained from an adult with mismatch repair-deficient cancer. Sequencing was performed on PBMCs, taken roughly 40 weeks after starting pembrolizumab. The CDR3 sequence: CSAPGQGATDTQYF. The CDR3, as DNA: TGCAGCGCCCCGGGACAGGGGGCCACAGATACGCAGTATTTT.